A single sample gave rise to the 30 T cell receptor beta chains below, sequenced in a study of identifying expanded T cells in peripheral blood. Method: immunoSEQ multiplex PCR; TCRdb's copy keeps in-frame clones and lacks some. The table shows about 91,000 clones, with about 88% occurring only once. Sequencing input: blood. The receptors shown here come from a person aged 18 to 70 in good health.

The chain combines TRBV4-1 with TRBJ2-7; 9 bases fit TRBD1. V dropped 6 bases and J dropped 3; count of bases not matched to a gene: 6. CDR1 and CDR2 (germline): MGHRA, YSYEKL. The length of the CDR3 is 14 residues. The CDR3 is CASSPQGAGYEQYF. CDR3 DNA: TGCGCCAGCAGTCCACAGGGGGCGGGCTACGAGCAGTACTTC.

As regards this clone: Given a much more abundant clone one base away, this may be a read error. This sample includes further DNA sequences coding for the same CDR3. The chain combines TRBV6-4 with TRBJ2-2; D is possibly TRBD1 or TRBD2 (5 bases each). This CDR3 is built from 14 residues. CDR1 and CDR2 (germline): MRHNA, SNTAGT. Trimming took 0 bases from V and 3 from J, leaving 5 bases between them. The CDR3 DNA reads as TGTGCCAGCAGTGACTCGGGACACACCGGGGAGCTGTTTTTT. It codes for CASSDSGHTGELFF.

V is TRBV2 and J is TRBJ2-3; 7 bases line up with TRBD2. Germline CDR1 is SNHLY and CDR2 is FYNNEI. V was clipped by 5 bases and J by 2 bases; unmatched bases: 4. This CDR3 comprises 14 residues. Written as DNA, the CDR3 is TGTGCCAGCAGTCCACTAGCGACCACAGATACGCAGTATTTT. Its protein is CASSPLATTDTQYF.

V and J are TRBV28 and TRBJ2-7; 7 positions agree with TRBD2. After removal of 4 bases from V and 4 bases from J, the junction contained 7 bases not matched to a gene. Germline assignment: CDR1 MDHEN and CDR2 SYDVKM. The CDR3 sequence is 14 residues long. DNA for the CDR3: TGTGCCAGCAGTTCACATCATAGCGGGTACGAGCAGTACTTC. Translating it yields CASSSHHSGYEQYF. The full variable domain, in which reference TRBV28 and TRBJ2-7 provide the parts outside the CDR3, is DVKVTQSSRYLVKRTGEKVFLECVQDMDHENMFWYRQDPGLGLRLIYFSYDVKMKEKGDIPEGYSVSREKKERFSLILESASTNQTSMYLCASSSHHSGYEQYFGPGTRLTVT.

DNA for the CDR3: TGTGCCAGCAGGGGGAGGGAGGGCACTGAAGCTTTCTTT. It codes for CASRGREGTEAFF. The J gene is TRBJ1-1, the V gene TRBV6-6; no reliable D call. Germline assignment: CDR1 MNHNY and CDR2 SVGAGI (reference sequence). CDR3 length: 13 residues. V was shortened by 6 bases and J by 4 bases, with 12 bases between the two germline ends.

This sequence joins TRBV9 and TRBJ2-7, with TRBD1 matching over 9 bases. J lost 6 bases, V lost 3 bases, and 7 bases had no gene match. Germline V CDR1 and CDR2: SGDLS, YYNGEE. The CDR3 loop spans 14 amino acids. The CDR3 loop is CASSERDRVSEQYF. In nucleotides, the CDR3 is TGTGCCAGCAGCGAACGGGACAGGGTATCCGAGCAGTACTTC.

The chain is built from TRBV21-1 and TRBJ1-2. TRBV21-1 is recorded as a pseudogene. CDR3 length: 10 amino acids. The CDR3 sequence: CASSKEGYTF. CDR3 bases: TGTGCCAGCAGCAAGGAAGGCTACACCTTC.

In its sample, this clone was seen a few times. The chain uses TRBV6-1 and TRBJ1-6; D gene unclear. V dropped 3 bases and J dropped 6 bases, with 9 bases sitting between them. Germline lookup yields CDR1 MNHNS and CDR2 SASEGT. The CDR3 extends over 14 amino acids. The CDR3 sequence is CASSDRAGNSPLHF. The CDR3 DNA reads as TGTGCCAGCAGTGATCGGGCAGGTAATTCACCCCTCCACTTT.

The J gene is TRBJ1-5, the V gene TRBV6-4; D remains unclear. The CDR3 consists of 12 residues. V gave up 2 bases and J gave up 5 bases, with 4 bases separating them. From germline, CDR1 is MRHNA and CDR2 SNTAGT. In nucleotides, the CDR3 is TGTGCCAGCAGTGACAGGGATCAGCCCCAGCATTTT. This codes for CASSDRDQPQHF.

This sequence joins TRBV27 and TRBJ2-4; D not resolved. Germline CDR1 and CDR2: MNHEY and SMNVEV (reference sequence). V was cut by 5 bases and J by 0 bases, with 8 bases left in between. CDR3 length: 14 amino acids. The CDR3 DNA is TGTGCCAGCAGTCCCCCTTTAGCCAAAAACATTCAGTACTTC. The encoded protein is CASSPPLAKNIQYF.

The chain combines TRBV6-5 with TRBJ2-6, with unresolved D. CDR1 MNHEY and CDR2 SVGAGI come from the germline V gene. This CDR3 region has 15 residues. Deletions cut 0 bases from V and 4 bases from J, with 7 bases between. CDR3 region: CASSYSSLGANVLTF. The CDR3 DNA follows: TGTGCCAGCAGTTACTCCAGTCTGGGGGCCAACGTCCTGACTTTC.

The chain carries TRBV5-1 and TRBJ1-1; 7 bases agree with TRBD1. Germline V gene data show CDR1 as SGHRS and CDR2 as YFSETQ. This CDR3 comprises 15 residues. After removal of 4 bases from V and 0 bases from J, the junction contained 6 bases not matched to a gene. CDR3 sequence: CASSLGQSMNTEAFF. CDR3 coding DNA: TGCGCCAGCAGCCTGGGACAGTCTATGAACACTGAAGCTTTCTTT. Combining the CDR3 with reference TRBV5-1 and TRBJ1-1 gives the whole variable domain KAGVTQTPRYLIKTRGQQVTLSCSPISGHRSVSWYQQTPGQGLQFLFEYFSETQRNKGNFPGRFSGRQFSNSRSEMNVSTLELGDSALYLCASSLGQSMNTEAFFGQGTRLTVV.

The genes are TRBV30 and TRBJ1-5; a weak D match, TRBD1 (6 bases). V dropped 4 bases and J dropped 6 bases, with 13 bases sitting between them. Germline values: CDR1 GTSNPN, CDR2 SVGIG (reference sequence). This CDR3 has 13 amino acids. The CDR3 loop reads CAWKEGDSQPQHF. The CDR3 DNA sequence: TGTGCCTGGAAAGAGGGGGATAGTCAGCCCCAGCATTTT.

CDR3 sequence (DNA): TGCGCCAGCAGCTCCGGACAGGGTGGAAATGGCTACACCTTC. It is translated as CASSSGQGGNGYTF. The rearrangement links TRBV5-1 to TRBJ1-2; 8 nucleotides line up with TRBD1. The germline CDR1 and CDR2 sequences are SGHRS and YFSETQ. V gave up 3 bases and J gave up 6 bases; unmatched junction bases: 7. The CDR3 covers 14 residues.

This clone appeared once. CDR3 region: CASSIDLGGNEQFF. Here the CDR3 DNA reads TGTGCCAGTAGTATAGATTTAGGGGGGAATGAGCAGTTCTTC. V usage is TRBV19 and J usage is TRBJ2-1; D is tentatively TRBD1 or TRBD2 (6 bases each). This CDR3 has 14 residues. Trimming stripped 0 bases from V and 7 bases from J, with 10 bases between. Per germline, CDR1 LNHDA and CDR2 SQIVND (reference sequence). Full variable domain (remainder filled in from reference TRBV19 and TRBJ2-1): DGGITQSPKYLFRKEGQNVTLSCEQNLNHDAMYWYRQDPGQGLRLIYYSQIVNDFQKGDIAEGYSVSREKKESFPLTVTSAQKNPTAFYLCASSIDLGGNEQFFGPGTRLTVL.

This chain links TRBV19 with TRBJ2-7; D is unresolved. V was cut by 3 bases and J by 1 base, with 7 bases left in between. This CDR3 has 13 residues. Germline assignment: CDR1 LNHDA and CDR2 SQIVND (reference sequence). The CDR3 spells CASSMSGSYEQYF. CDR3 coding DNA: TGTGCCAGTAGTATGTCCGGATCCTACGAGCAGTACTTC.

V and J are TRBV4-3 and TRBJ2-7, with 7 nucleotides matching TRBD1. The J segment lost 3 bases and the V segment lost 4 bases, leaving 9 bases of the junction unmatched. The CDR3 is 15 amino acids. The germline V gene has CDR1 LGHNA and CDR2 YSLEER. CDR3 loop: CASSPEPGQSYEQYF. The CDR3 nucleotides read TGCGCCAGCAGCCCAGAACCGGGACAGAGCTACGAGCAGTACTTC.

The chain couples TRBV16 to TRBJ2-1; D gene uncertain. Germline V gene data show CDR1 as KGHSY and CDR2 as FQNENV. Deletions cut 0 bases from V and 8 bases from J, with 5 bases between. The CDR3 loop spans 12 amino acids. This chain's CDR3 is CASSQSGDEQFF. CDR3 DNA: TGTGCCAGCAGCCAATCGGGCGATGAGCAGTTCTTC.

This clone showed up just a few times. This chain uses TRBV7-8 with TRBJ1-6; a weak D match, TRBD1 (6 bases). This CDR3 is 16 amino acids long. The ends were cut back, 1 base at V and 7 bases at J, with 14 bases in the middle. Germline CDR1 is SGHVS and CDR2 is FQNEAQ. The CDR3 DNA follows: TGTGCCAGCAGCTTAGGCCGGACAGCAAAAAATTCACCCCTCCACTTT. Encoded protein: CASSLGRTAKNSPLHF. Full variable domain (remainder filled in from reference TRBV7-8 and TRBJ1-6): GAGVSQSPRYKVAKRGQDVALRCDPISGHVSLFWYQQALGQGPEFLTYFQNEAQLDKSGLPSDRFFAERPEGSVSTLKIQRTQQEDSAVYLCASSLGRTAKNSPLHFGNGTRLTVT.

This clone was seen a few times. V and J are TRBV11-2 and TRBJ1-6, with 9 bases aligning to TRBD1. CDR1 is SGHAT, CDR2 FQNNGV, per germline. Losses at the gene ends were 1 base for V and 15 bases for J; bases not matched to a gene: 7. The CDR3 is made up of 14 amino acids. CDR3 in DNA: TGTGCCAGCAGCTTAGGTGGGACAGGGTTACACCTCCACTTT. It codes for CASSLGGTGLHLHF.

This clone is a singleton in its sample. The chain uses TRBV2 and TRBJ2-7, with D perhaps TRBD2 (5 bases). This CDR3 comprises 14 residues. Per germline, CDR1 SNHLY and CDR2 FYNNEI. V lost 3 bases to trimming and J lost 1 base, with 10 bases between them. In DNA, the CDR3 is TGTGCCAGCAGTGAGGCGGGCGCTTCCTACGAGCAGTACTTC. Translated, it gives CASSEAGASYEQYF.

This clone occurred once. The chain joins TRBV7-4 to TRBJ1-3; no reliable D call. The germline gives CDR1 SGHVT, CDR2 SQSDAQ. The CDR3 length is 16 residues. With 0 bases removed from V and 5 bases from J, the gap between germline ends came to 14 bases. The CDR3 nucleotides are TGTGCCAGCAGCTTAGCCCCTATTGGGCTTAGAAACACCATATATTTT. It codes for CASSLAPIGLRNTIYF.

CDR3 sequence reads: CASNPLAGGPRHYEQYF. As DNA, the CDR3 is TGTGCCAGCAACCCCCTAGCGGGAGGACCCCGGCACTACGAGCAGTACTTC. The chain couples TRBV11-2 to TRBJ2-7, with 11 nucleotides matching TRBD2. Germline CDR1 SGHAT, CDR2 FQNNGV. This CDR3 spans 17 amino acids. The ends lost 7 bases at V and 3 bases at J; junction bases unmatched: 14.

This clone was seen a single time. The V gene is TRBV5-4, the J gene TRBJ1-1, with D perhaps matching TRBD1 (6 bases). Trimming left V 4 bases short and J 3 bases short, with 22 bases between. This CDR3 spans 17 amino acids. The germline gives CDR1 SGHNT, CDR2 YYREEE (reference sequence). The CDR3: CASSGWSGGKGDTEAFF. The CDR3 bases are TGTGCCAGCAGCGGATGGAGCGGGGGCAAAGGGGACACTGAAGCTTTCTTT.

This clone was counted a single time. The chain combines TRBV7-2 with TRBJ2-3; D remains unclear. The CDR3 contains 13 residues. The V end lost 5 bases, the J end lost 0 bases, and 6 bases lay between the germline ends. Germline V gene data show CDR1 as SGHTA and CDR2 as FQGNSA. DNA of the CDR3: TGTGCCAGCAGCCTGCCTAGCACAGATACGCAGTATTTT. Translation gives CASSLPSTDTQYF.

V and J are TRBV25-1 and TRBJ2-1; D may be TRBD1 or TRBD2 (5 bases each). CDR3 size: 14 residues. Germline CDR1 MGHDK, CDR2 SYGVNS. V was pared by 1 base and J by 9 bases, with 13 bases between. In DNA form, the CDR3 reads TGTGCCAGCAGTGAATTACTCGGGGCAATTGAGCAGTTCTTC. Translated: CASSELLGAIEQFF.

The rearrangement joins TRBV7-2 to TRBJ2-2; D unresolved. The CDR3 contains 15 residues. CDR1 SGHTA and CDR2 FQGNSA come from the germline V gene. The ends were cut back, 1 base at V and 10 bases at J, with 16 bases in the middle. The CDR3: CASSLDQGLGQELFF. In DNA form, the CDR3 reads TGTGCCAGCAGCTTAGATCAAGGGTTAGGGCAGGAGCTGTTTTTT.

The chain carries TRBV18 and TRBJ2-1, with D possibly TRBD1 on 6 matching bases. Looked up from germline, CDR1 is KGHSH and CDR2 is LQKENI. With 5 bases removed from V and 0 bases from J, the gap between germline ends came to 17 bases. This CDR3 has 17 residues. The DNA for the CDR3 is TGTGCCAGCTCAAGTGGACTCAGGGGACACTCCTACAATGAGCAGTTCTTC. This codes for CASSSGLRGHSYNEQFF.

The chain links TRBV19 to TRBJ1-3; no definite D call. Trimming pared 3 bases from V and 0 bases from J, leaving 9 bases between. The CDR3 loop spans 15 amino acids. Germline CDR1 and CDR2: LNHDA and SQIVND (reference sequence). The CDR3 DNA reads as TGTGCCAGTAGTATCTCGTCGGTCTCTGGAAACACCATATATTTT. This encodes CASSISSVSGNTIYF.

With regard to this clone: Other DNA sequences within the sample encode an identical CDR3. The rearrangement joins TRBV2 to TRBJ1-4; D might be TRBD1 (6 bases). V dropped 7 bases and J dropped 0 bases, with 9 bases sitting between them. The germline V gene encodes CDR1 SNHLY and CDR2 FYNNEI. The CDR3 totals 14 residues. CDR3: CASTEGATNEKLFF. In DNA form, the CDR3 reads TGTGCCAGCACGGAGGGGGCAACTAATGAAAAACTGTTTTTT.